Listed below are T cell receptor beta chains from one sample, sequenced in a study of shared clonotypes between healthy human individuals. Sequenced by immunoSEQ multiplex PCR; TCRdb stores in-frame clones only, minus some. The table records roughly 2.4 million clones, under 97% of them present only once. The sequenced sample consisted of naive CD4+ T cells sorted from blood. The origin of the receptors is a man aged 18 to 35 in good health. CDR3s include the opening cysteine and the closing phenylalanine or tryptophan. Fields, in order: V gene, D gene, J gene, CDR3 protein. D genes are given only for firm matches.

>TRBV6-1|.|TRBJ2-7
CAIRRGSANSYEQYF
>TRBV6-5|.|TRBJ1-2
CASSRDLANYGYTF
>TRBV2|TRBD2|TRBJ2-1
CASSPTDLAGSSYNEQFF
>TRBV4-1|.|TRBJ1-4
CASSQVGRGEKLFF
>TRBV7-3|TRBD1|TRBJ1-2
CASSYDRVYGYTF
>TRBV7-3|TRBD2|TRBJ2-3
CASSLFGGGSDTQYF
>TRBV5-1|TRBD2|TRBJ2-5
CASSLGSSGGETQYF
>TRBV30|TRBD2|TRBJ2-7
CAWSGGGSYEQYF
>TRBV6-1|.|TRBJ1-6
CATLRTGNSPLHF
>TRBV18|.|TRBJ1-4
CASSKNRDEKLFF
>TRBV28|.|TRBJ1-6
CASSLSNSPLHF
>TRBV5-1|.|TRBJ2-5
CASSPDRVVQETQYF
>TRBV5-1|TRBD1|TRBJ1-5
CASSLEGDRNQPQHF
>TRBV6-1|.|TRBJ1-3
CASSGIVVSGNTIYF
>TRBV2|.|TRBJ2-1
CASTRGTTNNEQFF
>TRBV2|.|TRBJ1-1
CAHPARGENTEAFF
>TRBV21-1|.|TRBJ1-1
CASSPEKAFF
>TRBV5-6|.|TRBJ2-6
CASSNRDWLSGANVLTF
>TRBV28|.|TRBJ2-7
CASSLQGQTYEQYF
>TRBV7-5|.|TRBJ2-5
CARGLGTDQETQYF
>TRBV5-4|.|TRBJ1-1
CASSLGGRSKVGEAEAFF
>TRBV4-1|TRBD2|TRBJ2-5
CASSLRTSVETQYF
>TRBV9|TRBD2|TRBJ2-5
CASSAGLAGQETQYF
>TRBV9|.|TRBJ1-6
CASSVDEGSPLHF
>TRBV7-2|TRBD2|TRBJ2-7
CASSPRTSGSREQYF